These T cell receptor beta chains were read from a single sample in a study of shared clonotypes between healthy human individuals. Profiling relied on immunoSEQ multiplex PCR, and the TCRdb table lists in-frame clones only, not all of them. This sample carries 2.3 million or so clones, just over 90% of them seen once, and the ten largest clones take 0.35% to 0.5%. The sequenced material came from naive CD4+ T cells from PBMCs. The origin of the receptors is a man in his late teens or twenties in good health. Some clones in this sample may be carry-over from other donors' samples. Each CDR3 is given without its conserved first and last residue.

V	J	CDR3
TRBV25-1	TRBJ1-6	ASSDQGVSPLH
TRBV9	TRBJ2-2	ASSEDPTGPTGELF
TRBV27	TRBJ2-7	ASSFGTGTSYEQY
TRBV28	TRBJ2-5	ASSLGGAVGETQY
TRBV2	TRBJ1-4	ASNTGGSNEKLF
TRBV6-5	TRBJ1-1	ASTARDEAF
TRBV28	TRBJ2-1	ASSSGYYNEQF
TRBV7-3	TRBJ2-1	ASSSQNEQF
TRBV11-2	TRBJ1-4	ASSPGTLKLF
TRBV5-1	TRBJ2-3	ASSSPPGLAGRDTDTQY
TRBV4-2	TRBJ1-4	ASSQEGAGGGKLF
TRBV5-4	TRBJ1-1	ASTEIRDRGYTEAF
TRBV6-6	TRBJ1-1	ASSPIQGAGTEAF
TRBV21-1	TRBJ2-7	ASSKQAFPSDEQY
TRBV7-9	TRBJ2-5	ASSKQSGGETQY
TRBV6-5	TRBJ1-4	ASSYVTGNSGKLF
TRBV4-1	TRBJ1-5	ASAPRGEGNQPQH
TRBV7-3	TRBJ2-1	ASSHLGLAAPEQF
TRBV10-3	TRBJ2-3	AISEREGQDTQY
TRBV5-8	TRBJ2-3	ASSFGTGADTQY
TRBV5-4	TRBJ1-2	ASSSEGRGRGGYT
TRBV10-2	TRBJ2-1	ASSNRGIHNEQF
TRBV5-3	TRBJ2-5	ARSFKGQGRQETQY
TRBV28	TRBJ2-1	ASSLTSGNYNEQF
TRBV5-1	TRBJ2-7	ASSAGTGSYEQY
TRBV27	TRBJ2-5	ASSRYLAGVEETQY
TRBV7-2	TRBJ1-2	ASSSTGTGFGYT
TRBV11-2	TRBJ1-2	ASSFGGSDLYGYT
TRBV5-5	TRBJ1-5	ASSFIRGGDQPQH
TRBV2	TRBJ1-4	ASGLAGQGNEKLF
TRBV18	TRBJ2-5	ASSRSVETQY
TRBV5-1	TRBJ1-1	ASSLGGVNTEAF
TRBV28	TRBJ2-3	ASSGETNRATDTQY
TRBV4-2	TRBJ2-7	ASSQGMSSYEQY
TRBV5-6	TRBJ2-5	ASSYGLAGGGREAQY
TRBV1	.	TSSPPSRATDHYEQY
TRBV7-9	TRBJ2-3	ASSLGKPGLAVTDTQY
TRBV7-9	TRBJ2-3	ASSPWTGMGVGADTQY
TRBV2	TRBJ2-7	ATILQGGPYEQY
TRBV6-5	TRBJ1-5	ASSSGGQGNQPQH
TRBV7-9	TRBJ2-7	ASSSTGREQY